The 18 T cell receptor beta chains below were found in one sample sequenced in a study of cytomegalovirus exposure and HLA in healthy donors. The PCR had 60 Vbeta and 13 Jbeta primers. Data came from immunoSEQ multiplex PCR; TCRdb stores just in-frame clones and leaves some out. The repertoire includes approximately 200,000 clones, around three quarters of them detected once, and about 16% sits in the top ten. The sample was PBMCs. The origin of the receptors is a man aged 40-55 years in good health and CMV-seronegative.

J is TRBJ2-7 and V is TRBV4-3, with a weak D call TRBD2 (5 bases). CDR1 and CDR2 from the germline V gene are LGHNA and YSLEER. The ends were cut back, 2 bases at V and 3 bases at J, with 11 bases in the middle. This CDR3 contains 14 residues. The CDR3 is CASSQNLEGYEQYF. In DNA form, the CDR3 reads TGCGCCAGCAGCCAAAATCTAGAGGGCTACGAGCAGTACTTC.

As DNA, the CDR3 is TGTGCCAGCGACGGGGACGGGGGGGCCTACAATGAGCAGTTCTTC. Amino acids: CASDGDGGAYNEQFF. J is TRBJ2-1 and V is TRBV6-1; the match to TRBD2 covers 8 bases. After removal of 8 bases from V and 2 bases from J, the junction contained 8 bases not matched to a gene. This CDR3 is built from 15 residues. CDR1 and CDR2 from the germline V gene are MNHNS and SASEGT.

The chain is built from TRBV27 and TRBJ2-7; D unresolved. The germline CDR1 and CDR2 sequences are MNHEY and SMNVEV (reference sequence). V lost 6 bases, J lost 7 bases, and 13 bases lay in between. This CDR3 spans 12 amino acids. Written as DNA, the CDR3 is TGTGCCAGCAGCCCGAGGCGTGGGGAGCAGTACTTC. Encoded protein: CASSPRRGEQYF.

This chain connects TRBV12-5 to TRBJ1-1; D is unresolved. Germline V gene data show CDR1 as LGHNT and CDR2 as FRNRAP. V was cut by 3 bases and J by 5 bases, with 7 bases left in between. This CDR3 is built from 12 residues. The CDR3 loop is CASGFGDTEAFF. The CDR3 region has the DNA TGTGCTAGTGGTTTCGGTGATACTGAAGCTTTCTTT.

The V call is TRBV2, the J call TRBJ2-3; TRBD1 agrees at 8 bases. Germline trimming cut 7 bases from V and 0 bases from J; bases unmatched to any gene: 6. CDR3 size: 15 residues. CDR1 and CDR2 from the germline V gene are SNHLY and FYNNEI. CDR3 nucleotides: TGTGCCAGCACCAACCGGGACAGGAGCACAGATACGCAGTATTTT. As protein: CASTNRDRSTDTQYF. The full variable domain, with the rest looked up from reference TRBV2 and TRBJ2-3, is EPEVTQTPSHQVTQMGQEVILRCVPISNHLYFYWYRQILGQKVEFLVSFYNNEISEKSEIFDDQFSVERPDGSNFTLKIRSTKLEDSAMYFCASTNRDRSTDTQYFGPGTRLTVL.

J is TRBJ1-4 and V is TRBV18; no definite D call. The germline V and J ends were trimmed by 2 bases and 5 bases, with 12 bases remaining between them. CDR1 is KGHSH, CDR2 LQKENI, per germline. The length of the CDR3 is 15 residues. The CDR3: CASSPDSSRNEKLFF. Here the CDR3 DNA reads TGTGCCAGCTCACCAGATTCGAGTCGGAATGAAAAACTGTTTTTT.

The chain is built from TRBV9 and TRBJ2-1, with 9 bases that match TRBD2. The CDR3 loop spans 14 amino acids. CDR1 is SGDLS, CDR2 YYNGEE, per germline. Trimming removed 3 bases from V and 9 bases from J; junction bases left unmatched: 7. For the CDR3, the DNA is TGTGCCAGCAGCGAAGGCGGGGGGGCCGGTGAGCAGTTCTTC. Protein product: CASSEGGGAGEQFF.

The chain combines TRBV10-1 with TRBJ2-1, with TRBD2 identical over 9 bases. CDR1 is WNHNN, CDR2 SYGVQD, per germline (reference sequence). The CDR3 is made up of 15 amino acids. V lost 3 bases, J lost 8 bases, and 8 bases stayed unmatched. DNA of the CDR3: TGCGCCAGCAGTGATGGGGCTAGCGGGAAGGATGAGCAGTTCTTC. Translated, it gives CASSDGASGKDEQFF.

The sample holds a few counts of this clone. V is TRBV7-8 and J is TRBJ2-7; TRBD1 is a possible D gene (6 bases). Trimming removed 5 bases from V and 0 bases from J, with 14 bases in between. The CDR3 loop spans 15 amino acids. Germline CDR1 and CDR2: SGHVS and FQNEAQ. In nucleotides, the CDR3 is TGTGCCAGCAGCCCCTACCAGGGGCCCTCCTACGAGCAGTACTTC. This translates into CASSPYQGPSYEQYF.

V usage is TRBV5-4 and J usage is TRBJ2-5, with D maybe TRBD2 (6 bases). Trimming pared 4 bases from V and 5 bases from J, leaving 12 bases between. The CDR3 is 13 amino acids. Germline V CDR1 and CDR2: SGHNT, YYREEE (reference sequence). CDR3 DNA: TGTGCCAGCAGCCGCTGGAGCGGGGAGACCCAGTACTTC. It encodes CASSRWSGETQYF.

The chain recombines TRBV9 with TRBJ2-5, with 9 bases aligning to TRBD2. Germline V lookup: CDR1 SGDLS, CDR2 YYNGEE. V dropped 0 bases and J dropped 1; count of bases not matched to a gene: 4. The CDR3 loop spans 16 amino acids. CDR3 coding DNA: TGTGCCAGCAGCGTAGAGGGTAGCGGGGGCCAAGAGACCCAGTACTTC. The encoded protein is CASSVEGSGGQETQYF. Drawing the rest from reference TRBV9 and TRBJ2-5, the complete variable domain is DSGVTQTPKHLITATGQRVTLRCSPRSGDLSVYWYQQSLDQGLQFLIQYYNGEERAKGNILERFSAQQFPDLHSELNLSSLELGDSALYFCASSVEGSGGQETQYFGPGTRLLVL.

The chain uses TRBV10-2 and TRBJ2-1; 8 positions agree with TRBD2. V trimming: 3 bases; J trimming: 3 bases; junction bases outside the gene matches: 7. Germline lookup yields CDR1 WSHSY and CDR2 SAAADI. The CDR3 totals 16 residues. CDR3 coding DNA: TGCGCCAGCAGTGAAGATAGCGGGACCCTCTACAATGAGCAGTTCTTC. Translation: CASSEDSGTLYNEQFF.

The J gene is TRBJ2-3, the V gene TRBV18; TRBD1 matches 8 bases. With V trimmed by 3 bases and J by 4 bases, 6 bases remained unmatched. Germline CDR1 is KGHSH and CDR2 is LQKENI. The CDR3 is 15 residues long. CDR3 nucleotides: TGTGCCAGCTCACCCGGACAGGGATCCCCAGATACGCAGTATTTT. The encoded protein is CASSPGQGSPDTQYF.

The chain carries TRBV18 and TRBJ1-1, with D uncertain. The CDR3 spans 15 residues. Trimming pared 6 bases from V and 2 bases from J, leaving 16 bases between. Germline V gene data show CDR1 as KGHSH and CDR2 as LQKENI. CDR3 in DNA: TGTGCCAGCTCCCTAGGCGGGCAGGCAAACACTGAAGCTTTCTTT. Its translation: CASSLGGQANTEAFF.

CDR3 in DNA: TGTGCCAGCAGCGTAGACGGCAGGTACACAGATACGCAGTATTTT. Translated, it gives CASSVDGRYTDTQYF. The J gene is TRBJ2-3, the V gene TRBV9, with D hard to call. The length of the CDR3 is 15 residues. CDR1 is SGDLS and CDR2 is YYNGEE in the germline V gene. V dropped 0 bases and J dropped 2 bases, with 10 bases sitting between them. Full variable domain (remainder filled in from reference TRBV9 and TRBJ2-3): DSGVTQTPKHLITATGQRVTLRCSPRSGDLSVYWYQQSLDQGLQFLIQYYNGEERAKGNILERFSAQQFPDLHSELNLSSLELGDSALYFCASSVDGRYTDTQYFGPGTRLTVL.

This rearrangement joins TRBV19 to TRBJ1-4; tentative D call: TRBD1 (5 bases). From germline, CDR1 is LNHDA and CDR2 SQIVND (reference sequence). The CDR3 consists of 14 residues. The V end lost 6 bases, the J end lost 6 bases, and 14 bases lay between the germline ends. CDR3 in DNA: TGTGCCAGTAGGTCGGGGGGAGGAGATGAAAAACTGTTTTTT. Protein sequence: CASRSGGGDEKLFF.

The rearrangement links TRBV7-3 to TRBJ1-6; 8 positions match TRBD1. Looked up from germline, CDR1 is SGHTA and CDR2 is FQGTGA. Losses at the gene ends were 5 bases for V and 7 bases for J; bases not matched to a gene: 7. The CDR3 runs to 15 residues. CDR3 in DNA: TGTGCCAGCAGCCTCCAGGGGGCAGGGAATTCACCCCTCCACTTT. Its translation is CASSLQGAGNSPLHF. Together with reference TRBV7-3 and TRBJ1-6, the CDR3 gives the full variable domain: GAGVSQTPSNKVTEKGKYVELRCDPISGHTALYWYRQSLGQGPEFLIYFQGTGAADDSGLPNDRFFAVRPEGSVSTLKIQRTERGDSAVYLCASSLQGAGNSPLHFGNGTRLTVT.

The V call is TRBV19, the J call TRBJ2-1; 11 nucleotides line up with TRBD2. CDR3 size: 16 residues. The ends lost 2 bases at V and 2 bases at J; junction bases unmatched: 2. Germline V CDR1 and CDR2: LNHDA, SQIVND (reference sequence). As DNA, the CDR3 is TGTGCCAGTAGTATAATAGCGGGGGGGCCCTACAATGAGCAGTTCTTC. It specifies CASSIIAGGPYNEQFF.